The clone carrying this TCR beta chain was recorded many times. Its antigen is unknown. A 5'RACE reaction primed in the constant segment made cDNA libraries of TCR alpha and TCR beta, and these carried sample barcodes and UMIs. TCRdb called the 5' RACE reads again in MiXCR, with one record for every CDR3 protein. Altogether under 90,000 distinct CDR3 sequences are present, about 15% being singletons, with the ten largest covering roughly a third. CDR1 SGHTA and CDR2 FQGTGA come from the germline V gene. The length of the CDR3 is 12 residues. The V and J ends lost 0 bases and 6 bases respectively, with 3 bases between them. The record originates from a study of T-cell memory formation after mild COVID-19. Across the study: TCR clusters mostly belonged to single donors. Study observations and caveats: Clones contracting day 15 to 85 were balanced CD4/CD8; later expanders leaned CD4+. Those CD4+ clones that contracted were mainly in CM and EM (CD8+ ones in EMRA).

This receptor was identified in an adult woman who had mild COVID-19 (a few samples of this study predate the infection). Cell type and time point are not known. The sample was PBMCs or a T cell subset sorted from them (not recorded which). The V and J genes are TRBV7-3 and TRBJ2-1; D not certain. The CDR3 sequence: CASSLTSNEQFF. The CDR3 nucleotides are TGTGCCAGCAGCTTAACTAGCAATGAGCAGTTCTTC.